Listed here are 16 T cell receptor beta chains from one sample, sequenced in a study of naive and memory T cell subsets. Study-level findings and limits: Especially in CD8 cells, naive repertoires contained a few larger clonotypes, possibly CD45RA-re-expressing memory cells.

Two oligonucleotides, mixed equimolar, formed the beta constant-region primer covering TRBC1 and TRBC2. Nested alpha and beta constant-region primers with the SP2 primer drove four PCR rounds on ligated cDNA. Via MiXCR, TCRdb re-called the UMI-ligation and nested PCR reads, giving one row per CDR3 protein. The sample shows approximately 150,000 distinct CDR3 sequences, approximately 22% of them seen only once. These receptors lack a known antigen. Sequencing was done on a sample of naive CD4+ T cells from blood. The receptors were gathered from a human donor in good health.

This clonotype occurred a few times. This chain joins TRBV12-3 or TRBV12-4 and TRBJ2-1; D may be TRBD2 (6 bases). Between the trimmed V and J ends, which lost 7 bases and 12 bases, there was a span of 16 bases. There are 12 residues in the CDR3. The DNA of the CDR3 is TGTGCCAGCACCACCGACGAGGGAGGGCAGTTCTTC. This gives the protein CASTTDEGGQFF.

The rearrangement joins TRBV6-5 to TRBJ1-4; no clear D gene. Trimming pared 0 bases from V and 2 bases from J, leaving 7 bases between. The CDR3 is 15 amino acids. The germline CDR1 and CDR2 sequences are MNHEY and SVGAGI. The CDR3 sequence is CASSYSITTNEKLFF. The DNA of the CDR3 is TGTGCCAGCAGTTACTCCATCACCACTAATGAAAAACTGTTTTTT.

This clonotype was counted only a few times. V gene TRBV5-5 combines with J gene TRBJ2-3; 7 bases map to TRBD2. Germline V gene lookup returns CDR1 SGHKS and CDR2 YYEKEE (reference sequence). CDR3 length: 16 residues. V was clipped by 2 bases and J by 1 base; unmatched bases: 7. The CDR3 DNA sequence: TGTGCCAGCAGCTTTATGGGGCGGGAGCGCACAGATACGCAGTATTTT. Its protein is CASSFMGRERTDTQYF. The full variable domain, its missing parts supplied by reference TRBV5-5 and TRBJ2-3, is DAGVTQSPTHLIKTRGQQVTLRCSPISGHKSVSWYQQVLGQGPQFIFQYYEKEERGRGNFPDRFSARQFPNYSSELNVNALLLGDSALYLCASSFMGRERTDTQYFGPGTRLTVL.

This clonotype was found many times. The CDR3 DNA reads as TGCGCCAGCAGCTTCGATAGCGGGAGCGGCGACGAGCAGTACTTC. The encoded protein is CASSFDSGSGDEQYF. V is TRBV5-1 and J is TRBJ2-7; 9 bases fit TRBD2. Germline V gene lookup returns CDR1 SGHRS and CDR2 YFSETQ. CDR3 length: 15 residues. V lost 2 bases, J lost 5 bases, and 8 bases stayed unmatched. The full variable domain, its missing parts supplied by reference TRBV5-1 and TRBJ2-7, is KAGVTQTPRYLIKTRGQQVTLSCSPISGHRSVSWYQQTPGQGLQFLFEYFSETQRNKGNFPGRFSGRQFSNSRSEMNVSTLELGDSALYLCASSFDSGSGDEQYFGPGTRLTVT.

V is TRBV28 and J is TRBJ2-1; 8 positions agree with TRBD1. J gave up 6 bases and V 5 bases, and 9 bases lay outside the gene matches. This CDR3 is built from 15 residues. The V gene's germline CDR1 is MDHEN and CDR2 SYDVKM. CDR3 amino acids: CASSDGQGRINEQFF. CDR3 nucleotide sequence: TGTGCCAGCAGTGACGGACAGGGTAGGATCAATGAGCAGTTCTTC.

This clonotype was detected many times. CDR3 region: CASSQRRHPIYEQYF. DNA for the CDR3: TGCGCCAGCAGCCAAAGGAGACACCCGATATACGAGCAGTACTTC. J is TRBJ2-7 and V is TRBV4-3; no definite D call. From germline, CDR1 is LGHNA and CDR2 YSLEER. CDR3 length: 15 amino acids. V shed 2 bases and J shed 4 bases, with 15 bases lying between them.

The chain links TRBV6-2 or TRBV6-3 to TRBJ2-1; 7 bases agree with TRBD1. V trimming: 0 bases; J trimming: 2 bases; junction bases outside the gene matches: 4. The CDR3 consists of 16 residues. CDR1 MNHEY and CDR2 SVGEGT come from the germline V gene. The CDR3 sequence: CASSYSTGNPYNEQFF. The CDR3 region has the DNA TGTGCCAGCAGTTACTCGACAGGGAACCCCTACAATGAGCAGTTCTTC.

This rearrangement joins TRBV6-6 to TRBJ2-7; 9 nucleotides line up with TRBD2. The germline gives CDR1 MNHNY, CDR2 SVGAGI (reference sequence). Trimming cost V 0 bases and J 5 bases; bases outside gene matches: 8. The CDR3 spans 16 residues. CDR3 amino acids: CASSYSRAGGSDEQYF. The CDR3 DNA follows: TGTGCCAGCAGTTACTCTAGGGCGGGAGGGAGTGACGAGCAGTACTTC.

On this clonotype itself: The junction shows a germline mismatch at one end, possibly a read error. The chain carries TRBV7-7 and TRBJ1-1; D remains unclear. This CDR3 region has 13 residues. Germline CDR1 reads SSHAT; CDR2 reads FNYEAQ (reference sequence). CDR3 in DNA: TGTGCTAGCAGCTTACAAGAGAACACTGAAGCTTTCTTT. Its protein is CASSLQENTEAFF.

This clonotype has just a few counts. The chain has TRBV7-2 and TRBJ1-1; D might be TRBD1 (6 bases). The CDR3 contains 14 residues. Looked up from germline, CDR1 is SGHTA and CDR2 is FQGNSA. V was pared by 4 bases and J by 1 base, with 10 bases between. DNA of the CDR3: TGTGCCAGCAGCTCACAGGGACCGAACACTGAAGCTTTCTTT. This encodes CASSSQGPNTEAFF.

Here the CDR3 DNA reads TGTGCCAGCAGTTACTTGGCAGGCTATGGCTACACCTTC. Encoded protein: CASSYLAGYGYTF. The chain combines TRBV6-6 with TRBJ1-2; D is unresolved. The CDR3 sequence is 13 residues long. The V end lost 1 base, the J end lost 4 bases, and 7 bases lay between the germline ends. Germline lookup yields CDR1 MNHNY and CDR2 SVGAGI (reference sequence).

The gene calls are TRBV5-1 and TRBJ2-1; TRBD2 is a possible D gene (5 bases). The germline gives CDR1 SGHRS, CDR2 YFSETQ. The CDR3 totals 15 residues. V was pared by 1 base and J by 7 bases, with 15 bases between. CDR3 DNA sequence: TGCGCCAGCAGCTTGTCCAGAGTTTCGGGGAATGAGCAGTTCTTC. It is translated as CASSLSRVSGNEQFF.

Ten or more counts support this clonotype. CDR3 DNA sequence: TGTGCCAGCGGGGACAGCATCAACAATGAGCAGTTCTTC. Its translation: CASGDSINNEQFF. The chain has TRBV9 and TRBJ2-1; 7 bases align to TRBD1. Looked up from germline, CDR1 is SGDLS and CDR2 is YYNGEE. The V segment lost 7 bases and the J segment 5 bases; nucleotides outside the gene matches: 6. There are 13 residues in the CDR3.

The genes are TRBV7-4 and TRBJ2-1; possibly TRBD2 for D (6 bases). The V gene's germline CDR1 is SGHVT and CDR2 SQSDAQ. This CDR3 has 14 residues. V lost 0 bases, J lost 7 bases, and 10 bases lay in between. CDR3 sequence (DNA): TGTGCCAGCAGCTTAGCGGGGGGTTGGAATGAGCAGTTCTTC. Translation gives CASSLAGGWNEQFF.

This clonotype came up a few times. The J gene is TRBJ2-3, the V gene TRBV9; D remains unclear. CDR1 and CDR2 from the germline V gene are SGDLS and YYNGEE. The CDR3 contains 13 residues. Trimming took 3 bases from V and 8 from J, leaving 13 bases between them. Here the CDR3 reads CASSDRTMFTQYF. The CDR3 bases are TGTGCCAGCAGCGATAGAACAATGTTTACGCAGTATTTT.

This rearrangement joins TRBV30 to TRBJ2-3, with 7 bases identical to TRBD2. The CDR3 is 17 amino acids. Germline assignment: CDR1 GTSNPN and CDR2 SVGIG (reference sequence). J lost 6 bases, V lost 0 bases, and 15 bases had no gene match. CDR3 DNA: TGTGCCTGGAGTGTAGGGGAGGGCCGGTCCCCGAGTGATACGCAGTATTTT. Protein: CAWSVGEGRSPSDTQYF.